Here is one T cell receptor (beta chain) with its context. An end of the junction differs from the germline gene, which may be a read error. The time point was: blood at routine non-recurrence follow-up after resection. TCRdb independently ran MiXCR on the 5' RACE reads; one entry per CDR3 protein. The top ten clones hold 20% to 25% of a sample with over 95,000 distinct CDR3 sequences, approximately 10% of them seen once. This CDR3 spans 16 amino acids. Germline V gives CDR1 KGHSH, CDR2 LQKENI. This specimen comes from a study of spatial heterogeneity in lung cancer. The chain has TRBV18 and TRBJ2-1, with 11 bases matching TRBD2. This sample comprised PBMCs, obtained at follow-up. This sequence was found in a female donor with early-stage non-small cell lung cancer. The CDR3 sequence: CASSPLAGVQRNEQFF. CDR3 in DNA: TGTGCCAGCTCTCCACTAGCGGGAGTGCAGCGCAATGAGCAGTTCTTC.